One sample yielded the 30 T cell receptor beta chains listed below, sequenced in a study of blood T cell repertoires in COVID-19 (dated by TCRdb to the early 2020s). The library was produced with the immunoSEQ multiplex PCR assay. As stored in TCRdb, this immuneACCESS dataset retains in-frame rearrangements with V and J assigned. A fraction of the clones does not appear; measured against another copy, unresolved V genes explain less than half of the discrepancy, and the remainder lacks a known reason. Here the sample has some 130,000 clones; under 95% occur a single time. The biggest ten clones account for roughly 3.7% of the sample. Material: peripheral blood. The source is a man in his fifties or sixties with active COVID-19.

In the case of this clone: The same CDR3 arises from other DNA sequences in this sample as well. The gene calls are TRBV6-5 and TRBJ1-5; weak D call: TRBD1 (5 bases). Trimming stripped 5 bases from V and 2 bases from J, with 13 bases between. CDR1 is MNHEY and CDR2 is SVGAGI in the germline V gene. The CDR3 consists of 15 residues. In DNA, the CDR3 is TGTGCCAGCAGTCCGGGCACAGGCGGCAATCAGCCCCAGCATTTT. Translated: CASSPGTGGNQPQHF.

This clone showed up just once. The chain is built from TRBV7-9 and TRBJ2-3; D may be TRBD2 (5 bases). The CDR3 runs to 15 residues. The germline V gene encodes CDR1 SEHNR and CDR2 FQNEAQ (reference sequence). The ends were cut back, 1 base at V and 2 bases at J, with 10 bases in the middle. CDR3 nucleotides: TGTGCCAGCAGCTTAGTCGGGGAGACCACAGATACGCAGTATTTT. It codes for CASSLVGETTDTQYF.

Written as DNA, the CDR3 is TGTGCCATCAGTCGGACAGGGGGAGAGTATGGCTACACCTTC. This sequence encodes CAISRTGGEYGYTF. The chain employs TRBV10-3 and TRBJ1-2, with 10 bases that match TRBD1. The CDR3 is made up of 14 amino acids. CDR1 is ENHRY and CDR2 is SYGVKD in the germline V gene. The ends lost 5 bases at V and 5 bases at J; junction bases unmatched: 5.

The chain joins TRBV7-9 to TRBJ2-2, with 7 positions matching TRBD2. There are 13 residues in the CDR3. V lost 11 bases, J lost 4 bases, and 7 bases stayed unmatched. Germline lookup yields CDR1 SEHNR and CDR2 FQNEAQ (reference sequence). CDR3 protein: CAGRVLSTGELFF. CDR3 nucleotides: TGTGCCGGGAGGGTGTTGAGCACCGGGGAGCTGTTTTTT.

V usage is TRBV25-1 and J usage is TRBJ2-1, with a possible D match to TRBD2 (7 bases). Germline-derived CDR1 and CDR2 are MGHDK and SYGVNS. The CDR3 covers 15 residues. Trimming removed 3 bases from V and 7 bases from J, with 16 bases in between. The CDR3 nucleotides are TGTGCCAGCAGTGAGGGTGGGGGGGCCTGGAATGAGCAGTTCTTC. This codes for CASSEGGGAWNEQFF.

This clone appeared once. The rearrangement links TRBV5-1 to TRBJ2-1; 7 bases line up with TRBD1. Germline-derived CDR1 and CDR2 are SGHRS and YFSETQ. The trim removed 4 bases at V and 5 bases at J, leaving 9 bases unmatched. The length of the CDR3 is 15 residues. The DNA for the CDR3 is TGCGCCAGCAGCCAACTACTGACAGGGAACAATGAGCAGTTCTTC. This gives the protein CASSQLLTGNNEQFF.

J is TRBJ2-3 and V is TRBV25-1; 8 nucleotides line up with TRBD2. This CDR3 contains 16 residues. CDR1 and CDR2 from the germline V gene are MGHDK and SYGVNS. Germline trimming cut 2 bases from V and 2 bases from J; bases unmatched to any gene: 6. CDR3 sequence reads: CASSEPLRGDTDTQYF. The CDR3 DNA follows: TGTGCCAGCAGTGAACCCCTGCGGGGGGACACAGATACGCAGTATTTT.

V is TRBV5-1 and J is TRBJ2-2, with 9 bases fitting TRBD1. The CDR3 length is 16 residues. The V and J ends lost 4 bases and 5 bases, in that order; junction bases with no gene match: 9. Germline CDR1 reads SGHRS; CDR2 reads YFSETQ. CDR3 in amino acids: CASSNTGTGNTGELFF. The CDR3 bases are TGCGCCAGCAGCAATACCGGGACAGGGAATACCGGGGAGCTGTTTTTT. Supplemented by reference TRBV5-1 and TRBJ2-2, the full variable domain reads KAGVTQTPRYLIKTRGQQVTLSCSPISGHRSVSWYQQTPGQGLQFLFEYFSETQRNKGNFPGRFSGRQFSNSRSEMNVSTLELGDSALYLCASSNTGTGNTGELFFGEGSRLTVL.

This sequence joins TRBV18 and TRBJ1-5; weak D call: TRBD1 (5 bases). Germline V CDR1 and CDR2: KGHSH, LQKENI. The CDR3 has 17 amino acids. The V gene lost 2 bases and the J gene lost 0 bases, with 14 bases spanning the gap. The CDR3 DNA follows: TGTGCCAGCTCACCAGGATTAGGGGATTATAGCAATCAGCCCCAGCATTTT. This encodes CASSPGLGDYSNQPQHF.

This chain links TRBV9 with TRBJ2-5; 7 bases align to TRBD2. Per the germline V gene, CDR1 is SGDLS and CDR2 is YYNGEE. The CDR3 is 15 residues long. V dropped 2 bases and J dropped 2; count of bases not matched to a gene: 6. CDR3 DNA sequence: TGTGCCAGCAGCGTGGGTTGGGAGGGACAAGAGACCCAGTACTTC. Amino acids: CASSVGWEGQETQYF.

V and J are TRBV14 and TRBJ2-5, with no clear D. This CDR3 has 13 residues. The V and J ends lost 1 base and 5 bases respectively, with 8 bases between them. The V gene's germline CDR1 is SGHDN and CDR2 FVKESK. This CDR3 is CASSQGPRETQYF. The CDR3 DNA sequence: TGTGCCAGCAGCCAAGGGCCGCGGGAGACCCAGTACTTC.

The rearrangement uses TRBV11-3 and TRBJ1-3; 8 bases line up with TRBD1. The CDR3 is made up of 13 amino acids. Germline CDR1 is SGHNT and CDR2 is YENEEA. V lost 7 bases, J lost 9 bases, and 8 bases stayed unmatched. The CDR3 loop reads CASKGTGLGTIYF. Here the CDR3 DNA reads TGTGCCAGCAAGGGGACAGGATTGGGCACCATATATTTT. Using reference TRBV11-3 and TRBJ1-3 for the parts outside the CDR3, the full variable domain is EAGVVQSPRYKIIEKKQPVAFWCNPISGHNTLYWYLQNLGQGPELLIRYENEEAVDDSQLPKDRFSAERLKGVDSTLKIQPAELGDSAVYLCASKGTGLGTIYFGEGSWLTVV.

The chain couples TRBV5-4 to TRBJ1-2; tentative D call: TRBD1 (5 bases). This CDR3 comprises 14 residues. CDR1 and CDR2 from the germline V gene are SGHNT and YYREEE (reference sequence). The germline V and J ends were trimmed by 2 bases and 4 bases, with 12 bases remaining between them. Here the CDR3 reads CASSLGGARYGYTF. CDR3 bases: TGTGCCAGCAGCTTAGGAGGGGCGCGCTATGGCTACACCTTC.

V usage is TRBV7-8 and J usage is TRBJ1-3, with D uncertain. Germline-derived CDR1 and CDR2 are SGHVS and FQNEAQ. Deletions cut 5 bases from V and 4 bases from J, with 9 bases between. The CDR3 spans 13 residues. The CDR3 nucleotides read TGTGCCAGCAGCCCGGAGAGGGGAAACACCATATATTTT. Protein sequence: CASSPERGNTIYF.

The chain couples TRBV6-5 to TRBJ2-1, with TRBD2 matching 11 bases. Germline CDR1 is MNHEY and CDR2 is SVGAGI. The CDR3 runs to 15 residues. V shed 5 bases and J 7 bases; nucleotides not matched to a gene: 7. The CDR3, as DNA: TGTGCCAGCAGTATTAGCGGGGGGGCGCGTAATGAGCAGTTCTTC. Translation: CASSISGGARNEQFF.

The V and J genes are TRBV11-2 and TRBJ1-2; D ambiguous. Germline V gives CDR1 SGHAT, CDR2 FQNNGV. There are 13 residues in the CDR3. V lost 2 bases to trimming and J lost 7 bases, with 11 bases between them. The CDR3, as DNA: TGTGCCAGCAGCTTACAAGGAGTTGGTGGCTACACCTTC. Its protein product is CASSLQGVGGYTF.

This clone showed up just a few times. The CDR3 loop reads CASSWGWTGGRTGELFF. In DNA, the CDR3 is TGCGCCAGCAGCTGGGGATGGACAGGGGGCCGGACCGGGGAGCTGTTTTTT. The V call is TRBV5-1, the J call TRBJ2-2; 11 positions agree with TRBD1. The J segment lost 5 bases and the V segment lost 3 bases, leaving 9 bases of the junction unmatched. Germline loops: CDR1 SGHRS, CDR2 YFSETQ. The CDR3 extends over 17 amino acids.

The chain links TRBV25-1 to TRBJ1-1, with a weak D call TRBD1 (5 bases). Germline-derived CDR1 and CDR2 are MGHDK and SYGVNS. The CDR3 is made up of 15 amino acids. Trimming took off 1 base at V and 0 bases at J, with 9 bases between the two ends. CDR3 residues: CASSESGPLNTEAFF. CDR3 nucleotides: TGTGCCAGCAGTGAATCAGGGCCGCTGAACACTGAAGCTTTCTTT.

The CDR3 reads CASSLAAGDVNQPQHF. The CDR3 DNA reads TGTGCCAGCAGCTTAGCTGCAGGGGATGTAAATCAGCCCCAGCATTTT. The chain is built from TRBV7-9 and TRBJ1-5, with D tentatively TRBD1 (6 bases). The germline V and J ends were trimmed by 0 bases and 4 bases, with 13 bases remaining between them. CDR3 length: 16 residues. Germline values: CDR1 SEHNR, CDR2 FQNEAQ (reference sequence).

The genes are TRBV5-4 and TRBJ2-3; no clear D gene. Trimming removed 2 bases from V and 3 bases from J, with 10 bases in between. The V gene's germline CDR1 is SGHNT and CDR2 YYREEE (reference sequence). The CDR3 is 14 residues long. This CDR3 is CASSFIQRTDTQYF. CDR3 sequence (DNA): TGTGCCAGCAGCTTTATCCAGCGTACAGATACGCAGTATTTT.

The chain has TRBV6-6 and TRBJ1-3; D is uncertain. V was pared by 8 bases and J by 0 bases, with 5 bases between. CDR3 length equals 12 residues. Germline CDR1 and CDR2: MNHNY and SVGAGI (reference sequence). This chain's CDR3 is CASRGSGNTIYF. The CDR3 region has the DNA TGTGCCAGCCGGGGCTCTGGAAACACCATATATTTT.

The chain recombines TRBV19 with TRBJ1-1, with a possible D match to TRBD1 (6 bases). From germline, CDR1 is LNHDA and CDR2 SQIVND (reference sequence). This CDR3 region has 14 residues. Trimming pared 3 bases from V and 2 bases from J, leaving 10 bases between. DNA of the CDR3: TGTGCCAGTAGTATGAGAGGGGGTAACACTGAAGCTTTCTTT. Its protein product is CASSMRGGNTEAFF.

V gene TRBV24-1 combines with J gene TRBJ2-5; 9 bases are shared with TRBD2. CDR3 length: 15 residues. V dropped 5 bases and J dropped 5; count of bases not matched to a gene: 8. The germline V gene encodes CDR1 KGHDR and CDR2 SFDVKD. The CDR3 nucleotides read TGTGCCACCAGTGGGTCGGGACTAGCACTGGAGACCCAGTACTTC. Translated, it gives CATSGSGLALETQYF.

The chain recombines TRBV3-1 (or the pseudogene TRBV3-2) with TRBJ2-5; D perhaps matches TRBD2 (7 bases). The V end was cut by 4 bases, the J end by 6 bases, with 15 bases between. The CDR3 totals 14 residues. CDR1 is LGHDT and CDR2 is YNNKEL in the germline V gene (reference sequence). The CDR3 DNA reads TGTGCCAGCAGCCTTGGGCGGGGGCGGAAGACCCAGTACTTC. As protein: CASSLGRGRKTQYF.

V usage is TRBV28 and J usage is TRBJ2-5; 11 bases match TRBD2. Unmatched junction bases numbered 4, after V lost 6 bases and J lost 1 base. CDR1 and CDR2 from the germline V gene are MDHEN and SYDVKM. This CDR3 region has 15 residues. The CDR3 reads CASRGGLAGQETQYF. The DNA for the CDR3 is TGTGCCAGCAGGGGAGGACTAGCGGGCCAAGAGACCCAGTACTTC.

The J gene is TRBJ2-1, the V gene TRBV10-3, with D unresolved. This CDR3 is built from 13 residues. Trimming took off 3 bases at V and 6 bases at J, with 9 bases between the two ends. Germline V gene lookup returns CDR1 ENHRY and CDR2 SYGVKD. The CDR3 sequence is CAISDGASNEQFF. As DNA, the CDR3 is TGTGCCATCAGTGACGGAGCTTCCAATGAGCAGTTCTTC.

The rearrangement uses TRBV7-9 and TRBJ2-4; 10 bases fit TRBD1. This CDR3 is built from 19 residues. Germline V CDR1 and CDR2: SEHNR, FQNEAQ (reference sequence). V gave up 5 bases and J gave up 6 bases; unmatched junction bases: 19. CDR3 region: CASSLAPGAGTGVGNIQYF. CDR3 DNA: TGTGCCAGCAGCCTCGCACCAGGCGCCGGGACAGGGGTTGGAAACATTCAGTACTTC. The complete variable domain, with remaining parts taken from reference TRBV7-9 and TRBJ2-4, reads DTGVSQNPRHKITKRGQNVTFRCDPISEHNRLYWYRQTLGQGPEFLTYFQNEAQLEKSRLLSDRFSAERPKGSFSTLEIQRTEQGDSAMYLCASSLAPGAGTGVGNIQYFGAGTRLSVL.

The V and J genes are TRBV7-3 and TRBJ1-1, with 7 bases lining up with TRBD1. The J segment lost 2 bases and the V segment lost 6 bases, leaving 6 bases of the junction unmatched. Germline-derived CDR1 and CDR2 are SGHTA and FQGTGA. The CDR3 is 14 amino acids. The CDR3 sequence is CASRLGTENTEAFF. As DNA, the CDR3 is TGTGCCAGCAGACTCGGGACAGAAAACACTGAAGCTTTCTTT.

V and J are TRBV12-5 and TRBJ2-3, with a tentative D call TRBD2 (7 bases). CDR1 and CDR2 (germline): LGHNT, FRNRAP. The CDR3 is 12 residues long. The CDR3 nucleotides read TGTACCTCGGGGGGCGGTTCAGATACGCAGTATTTT. This encodes CTSGGGSDTQYF. Full variable domain (remainder filled in from reference TRBV12-5 and TRBJ2-3): DARVTQTPRHKVTEMGQEVTMRCQPILGHNTVFWYRQTMMQGLELLAYFRNRAPLDDSGMPKDRFSAEMPDATLATLKIQPSEPRDSAVYFCTSGGGSDTQYFGPGTRLTVL.

The chain links TRBV5-6 to TRBJ2-5, with 13 bases identical to TRBD2. CDR3 size: 19 residues. V dropped 0 bases and J dropped 4; count of bases not matched to a gene: 12. Germline V gene lookup returns CDR1 SGHDT and CDR2 YYEEEE. The CDR3 here is CASSLVDGLAGAFGETQYF. In DNA, the CDR3 is TGTGCCAGCAGCTTGGTGGACGGACTAGCGGGAGCATTTGGAGAGACCCAGTACTTC.